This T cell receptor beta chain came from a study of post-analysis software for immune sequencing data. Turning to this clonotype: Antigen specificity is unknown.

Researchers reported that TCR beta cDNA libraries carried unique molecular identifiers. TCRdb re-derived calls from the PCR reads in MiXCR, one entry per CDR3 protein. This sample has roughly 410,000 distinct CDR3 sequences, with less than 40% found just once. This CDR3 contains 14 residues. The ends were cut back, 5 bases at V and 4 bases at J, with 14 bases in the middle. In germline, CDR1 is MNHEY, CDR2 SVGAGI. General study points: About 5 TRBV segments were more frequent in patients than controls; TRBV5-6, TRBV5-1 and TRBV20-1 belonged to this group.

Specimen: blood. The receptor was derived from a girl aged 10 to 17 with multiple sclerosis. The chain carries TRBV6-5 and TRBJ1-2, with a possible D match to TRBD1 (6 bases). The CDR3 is CASSQTGTPYGYTF. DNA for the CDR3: TGTGCCAGCAGTCAGACCGGGACACCCTATGGCTACACCTTC.